Included here is one TCR beta chain sequence, with context. The record originates from a study of T cells expressing NK-cell markers. Study summary: The sequencing cohort of eight donors included seven HCMV-seropositive individuals and one seronegative individual.

TCRdb processed the 5' RACE reads again and assigns one entry to each CDR3 protein, with no DNA. The repertoire shows some 190,000 distinct CDR3 sequences; the top ten hold over 20%. This CDR3 has 12 amino acids. Germline CDR1 SGHKS, CDR2 YYEKEE (reference sequence). This TCR was recovered from a man between 18 and 69 years old in good health. The sample taken for sequencing was blood T cells: a sorted CD56 or NKG2C T cell subset, CD4+ or CD8+ T cells, or bulk PBMC T cells (not recorded which). V gene TRBV5-5 combines with J gene TRBJ2-7; TCRdb selects TRBD1, and the lack of DNA leaves this call unchecked. CDR3 region: CASSLMGGRQYF.